This TCR beta chain was documented in a study of shared clonotypes between healthy human individuals. Profiling relied on immunoSEQ multiplex PCR, and the TCRdb table lists in-frame clones only, not all of them. The sample shows around 2.1 million clones, 90% to 96% of them seen only once. V was clipped by 4 bases and J by 3 bases, with 11 bases between them. The CDR3 is 14 residues long. Germline lookup yields CDR1 SGHRS and CDR2 YFSETQ. The rearrangement links TRBV5-1 to TRBJ1-3; D remains ambiguous. Material for sequencing was naive CD4+ T cells sorted from blood. Regarding subset: CD45RA+ positively selected. This clonotype was sampled from a man aged 18 to 35 in good health. The DNA for the CDR3 is TGCGCCAGCAGCCCCACTAATGATGGAAACACCATATATTTT. Encoded protein: CASSPTNDGNTIYF.